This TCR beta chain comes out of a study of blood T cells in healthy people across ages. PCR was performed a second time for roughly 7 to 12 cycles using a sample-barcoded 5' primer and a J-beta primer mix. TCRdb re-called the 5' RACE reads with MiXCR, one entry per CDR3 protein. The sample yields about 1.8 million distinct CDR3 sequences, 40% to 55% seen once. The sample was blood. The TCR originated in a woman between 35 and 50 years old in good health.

CDR3 nucleotides: TGTGCCAGCAGTGACCGACTAGCGGGGGGTCCCGAGACCCAGTACTTC. It codes for CASSDRLAGGPETQYF. The chain employs TRBV2 and TRBJ2-5; 13 bases line up with TRBD2. The V gene's germline CDR1 is SNHLY and CDR2 FYNNEI. The CDR3 is 16 residues long. V lost 3 bases to trimming and J lost 5 bases; unmatched junction nucleotides: 6.